Shown below are 8 T cell receptor beta chains from a single sample sequenced in a study of blood T cell repertoires in COVID-19. Assay: immunoSEQ multiplex PCR; the TCRdb copy retains only in-frame clones and omits some. This table has about 100,000 clones, around 90% appearing once. Sequencing was done on a sample of peripheral blood. Receptors originate from a man aged 50 to 60 with active or convalescent COVID-19.

This chain links TRBV19 with TRBJ2-7, with D possibly being TRBD2 (7 bases). The germline V and J ends were trimmed by 2 bases and 0 bases, with 11 bases remaining between them. This CDR3 is built from 15 residues. CDR1 is LNHDA and CDR2 is SQIVND in the germline V gene (reference sequence). CDR3 DNA: TGTGCCAGTAGTATACAAGGGGGGGACTCCTACGAGCAGTACTTC. This encodes CASSIQGGDSYEQYF.

This chain uses TRBV6-5 with TRBJ1-6, with D perhaps TRBD1 (6 bases). Trimming stripped 6 bases from V and 7 bases from J, with 16 bases between. From germline, CDR1 is MNHEY and CDR2 SVGAGI. CDR3 size: 15 residues. The CDR3: CASRSQGRGNSPLHF. CDR3 coding DNA: TGTGCCAGCAGATCACAGGGACGTGGCAATTCACCCCTCCACTTT.

The sample holds a few counts of this clone. V and J are TRBV3-1 (or the pseudogene TRBV3-2) and TRBJ1-5; 10 nucleotides match TRBD1. This CDR3 region has 16 residues. CDR1 is LGHDT, CDR2 YNNKEL, per germline (reference sequence). V was pared by 0 bases and J by 5 bases, with 4 bases of the junction left unmatched. The chain's CDR3 is CASSQDYGTGDQPQHF. The DNA of the CDR3 is TGTGCCAGCAGCCAAGATTACGGGACAGGGGATCAGCCCCAGCATTTT.

The CDR3 DNA is TGTGCCAGCAGCTTTTTGCAGGATACAGATACGCAGTATTTT. Translation: CASSFLQDTDTQYF. J is TRBJ2-3 and V is TRBV7-9; the D is unclear. Germline V gene data show CDR1 as SEHNR and CDR2 as FQNEAQ (reference sequence). This CDR3 has 14 residues. The ends were cut back, 3 bases at V and 3 bases at J, with 10 bases in the middle.

V usage is TRBV30 and J usage is TRBJ1-5; 7 bases fit TRBD1. The CDR3 contains 12 residues. Germline CDR1 GTSNPN, CDR2 SVGIG (reference sequence). V was pared by 6 bases and J by 6 bases, with 5 bases of the junction left unmatched. The CDR3 region has the DNA TGTGCCTGCGGACAGGCGAGTCAGCCCCAGCATTTT. Its protein product is CACGQASQPQHF. Variable domain in full (rest from reference TRBV30 and TRBJ1-5): SQTIHQWPATLVQPVGSPLSLECTVEGTSNPNLYWYRQAAGRGLQLLFYSVGIGQISSEVPQNLSASRPQDRQFILSSKKLLLSDSGFYLCACGQASQPQHFGDGTRLSIL.

This clone was seen a handful of times. V usage is TRBV28 and J usage is TRBJ1-6; D is perhaps TRBD1 (6 bases). V was cut by 7 bases and J by 6 bases, with 19 bases left in between. Per the germline V gene, CDR1 is MDHEN and CDR2 is SYDVKM. CDR3 length equals 16 residues. This CDR3 reads CASNLGGPNLNSPLHF. The CDR3 coding sequence is TGTGCCAGCAACCTAGGGGGACCAAACCTTAATTCACCCCTCCACTTT.

The chain couples TRBV2 to TRBJ1-3; D gene ambiguous. This CDR3 contains 14 residues. Trimming removed 6 bases from V and 3 bases from J, with 12 bases in between. Per the germline V gene, CDR1 is SNHLY and CDR2 is FYNNEI. The DNA for the CDR3 is TGTGCCAGCAGAGGCGGGGATGTTGGAAACACCATATATTTT. Residues: CASRGGDVGNTIYF.

This chain links TRBV28 with TRBJ1-1; D may be TRBD1 (5 bases). CDR3 length: 14 residues. CDR1 is MDHEN and CDR2 is SYDVKM in the germline V gene. Trimming removed 7 bases from V and 1 base from J, with 13 bases in between. The CDR3 nucleotides are TGTGCCAGCACGCTGACAGTACCGAACACTGAAGCTTTCTTT. This encodes CASTLTVPNTEAFF.